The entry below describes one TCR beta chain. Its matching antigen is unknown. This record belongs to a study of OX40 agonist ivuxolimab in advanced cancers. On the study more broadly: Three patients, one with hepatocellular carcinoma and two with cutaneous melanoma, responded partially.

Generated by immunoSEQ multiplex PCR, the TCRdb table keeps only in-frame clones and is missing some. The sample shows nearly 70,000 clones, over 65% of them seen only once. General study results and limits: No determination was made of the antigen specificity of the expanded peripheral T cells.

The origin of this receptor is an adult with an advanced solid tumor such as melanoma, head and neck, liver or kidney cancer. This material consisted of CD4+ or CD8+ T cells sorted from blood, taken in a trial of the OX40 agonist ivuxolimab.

The CDR3 spells CASSLFLAGEQETQYF. CDR3 bases: TGCGCCAGCAGCTTGTTTCTAGCGGGGGAACAAGAGACCCAGTACTTC. The V call is TRBV5-1, the J call TRBJ2-5; 10 bases map to TRBD2. J lost 2 bases, V lost 1 base, and 5 bases had no gene match. This CDR3 has 16 amino acids. CDR1 SGHRS and CDR2 YFSETQ come from the germline V gene.